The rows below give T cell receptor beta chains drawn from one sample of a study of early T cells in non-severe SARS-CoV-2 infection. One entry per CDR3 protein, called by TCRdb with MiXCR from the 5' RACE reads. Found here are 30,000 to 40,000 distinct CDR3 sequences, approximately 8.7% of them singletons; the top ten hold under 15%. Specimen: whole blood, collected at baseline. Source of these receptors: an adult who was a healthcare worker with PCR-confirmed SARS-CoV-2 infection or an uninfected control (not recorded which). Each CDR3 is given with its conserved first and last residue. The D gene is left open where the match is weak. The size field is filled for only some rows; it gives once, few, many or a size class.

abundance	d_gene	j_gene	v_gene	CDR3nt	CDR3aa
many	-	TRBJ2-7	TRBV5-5	TGTGCCAGCAGCTTTTCCGACAGAGCCTACGAGCAGTACTTC	CASSFSDRAYEQYF
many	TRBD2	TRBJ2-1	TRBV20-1	TGCAGTGCTAGAAGATGGAGGACTAGCGACTACAATGAGCAGTTCTTC	CSARRWRTSDYNEQFF
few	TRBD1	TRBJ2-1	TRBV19	TGTGCCAGTAGTAATCCGGGACAGCTGGGGCCGTACAATGAGCAGTTCTTC	CASSNPGQLGPYNEQFF
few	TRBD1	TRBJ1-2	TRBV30	TGTGCCTGGAGATGGGACAGGGTCTCGCCCGGCTACACCTTC	CAWRWDRVSPGYTF
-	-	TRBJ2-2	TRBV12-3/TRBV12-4	TGTGCCAGCACCGGAGGTACCGGGGAGCTGTTTTTT	CASTGGTGELFF
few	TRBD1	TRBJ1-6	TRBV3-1	TGTGCCAGCAGCCACGAAAGAGGACAGGCCTATAATTCACCCCTCCACTTT	CASSHERGQAYNSPLHF
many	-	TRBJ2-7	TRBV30	TGTGCCTGGTTGGACTGGGACGGCTACGAGCAGTACTTC	CAWLDWDGYEQYF
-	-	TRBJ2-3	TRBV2	TGTGCCAGCAGGGATAGCGGATACACAGATACGCAGTATTTT	CASRDSGYTDTQYF
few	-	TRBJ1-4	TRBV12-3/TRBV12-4	TGTGCCAGCAGTTATAGGCCCGGCCCCAATGAAAAACTGTTTTTT	CASSYRPGPNEKLFF
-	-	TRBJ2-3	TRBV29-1	TGCAGCGTCACCCCGGGACTGGGCACAGATACGCAGTATTTT	CSVTPGLGTDTQYF
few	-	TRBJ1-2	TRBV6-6	TGTGCCAGCAGTTACGTAACGGGGGAATATGGCTACACCTTC	CASSYVTGEYGYTF
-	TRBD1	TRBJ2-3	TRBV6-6	TGTGCCAGCGGAGGACAGGGGGCCCTTAGCACAGATACGCAGTATTTT	CASGGQGALSTDTQYF
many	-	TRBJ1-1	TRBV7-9	TGTGCCAGCAGCTCACCAGGGCGGAACACTGAAGCTTTCTTT	CASSSPGRNTEAFF
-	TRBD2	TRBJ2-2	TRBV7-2	TGTGCCAGCAGCTGGCTAGCGGGGGGCCTGGCCGGGGAGCTGTTTTTT	CASSWLAGGLAGELFF
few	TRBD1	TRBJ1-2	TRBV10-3	TGTGCCATCAGGGGGACAGAATCTGGCTATGGCTACACCTTC	CAIRGTESGYGYTF
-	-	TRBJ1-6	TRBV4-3	TGCGCCAGCAGCCAAGATGTTAGCTCCTATAATTCACCCCTCCACTTT	CASSQDVSSYNSPLHF
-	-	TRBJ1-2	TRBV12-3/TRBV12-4	TGTGCCAGCAGTTTAGGGAAAGCCTATGGCTACACCTTC	CASSLGKAYGYTF
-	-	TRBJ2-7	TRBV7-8	TGTGCCAGCAGCTTAGCTTCCGGGCCCGAGCAGTACTTC	CASSLASGPEQYF
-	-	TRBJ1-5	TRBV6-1	TGTGCCAGCAGTGGGGGACAAATAGATCAGCCCCAGCATTTT	CASSGGQIDQPQHF
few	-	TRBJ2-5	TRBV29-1	TGCAGCGTTGAAAAGGGAGGAAGGCTTAACTTC	CSVEKGGRLNF
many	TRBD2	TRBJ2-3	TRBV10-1	TGCGCCAGCAGTGAGTCGGGAGCGGGGGGGACAGATACGCAGTATTTT	CASSESGAGGTDTQYF
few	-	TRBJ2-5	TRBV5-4	TGTGCCAGCAGCTTGGAGGAGGAGGAAGAGACCCAGTACTTC	CASSLEEEEETQYF
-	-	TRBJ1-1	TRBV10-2	TGCGCCAGCAGTGAGGTCCTGAGGACAGATCAAGCTTTCTTT	CASSEVLRTDQAFF
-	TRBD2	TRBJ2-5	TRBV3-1	TGTGCCAGCAGCCTCCGGACTAGCGGGGGTCGAGAGACCCAGTACTTC	CASSLRTSGGRETQYF
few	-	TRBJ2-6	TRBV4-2	TGTGCCAGCAGCCAAGGAAGTCTCGCCGGGGCCAACGTCCTGACTTTC	CASSQGSLAGANVLTF